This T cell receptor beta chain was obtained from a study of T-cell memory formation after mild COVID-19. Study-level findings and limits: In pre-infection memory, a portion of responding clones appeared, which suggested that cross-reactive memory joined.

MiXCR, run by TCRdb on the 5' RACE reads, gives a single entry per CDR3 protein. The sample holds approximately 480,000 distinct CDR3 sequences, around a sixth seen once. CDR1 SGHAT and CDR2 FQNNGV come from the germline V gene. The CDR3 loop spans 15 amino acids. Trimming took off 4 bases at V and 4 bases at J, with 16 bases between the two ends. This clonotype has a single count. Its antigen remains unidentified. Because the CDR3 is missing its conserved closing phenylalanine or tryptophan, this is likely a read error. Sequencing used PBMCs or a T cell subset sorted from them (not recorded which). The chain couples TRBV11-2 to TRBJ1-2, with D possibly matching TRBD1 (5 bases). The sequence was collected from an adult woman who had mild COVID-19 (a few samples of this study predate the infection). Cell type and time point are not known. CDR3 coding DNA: TGTGCCAGCAGCTGGGGGTTGGTGGGACTCTATGGCTACACCTTA. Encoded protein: CASSWGLVGLYGYTL.